The rows below give T cell receptor beta chains drawn from one sample of a study of shared clonotypes between healthy human individuals. Profiling relied on immunoSEQ multiplex PCR, and the TCRdb table lists in-frame clones only, not all of them. The data show 450,000 to 600,000 clones, 79% seen once. The material sequenced was PBMCs. The source is a woman between 40 and 50 years old in good health. Some clones in this sample may be carry-over from other donors' samples. Both conserved end residues are part of each CDR3. Fields, in order: clone size, J gene, CDR3 length, V gene, D gene, CDR3 protein, CDR3 DNA. The D gene is left open where the match is weak. Not all rows give a size; the values are once, few, many and, for expanded clones, a class.

-,TRBJ2-2,15,TRBV4-1,-,CASSQDSSSTGELFF,TGCGCCAGCAGCCAAGATAGCAGCTCCACCGGGGAGCTGTTTTTT
-,TRBJ2-5,14,TRBV18,-,CASSPTGTKETQYF,TGTGCCAGCTCACCCACCGGGACAAAAGAGACCCAGTACTTC
-,TRBJ2-7,14,TRBV7-2,-,CASSFQGGYYEQYF,TGTGCCAGCAGCTTCCAGGGGGGGTACTACGAGCAGTACTTC
once,TRBJ2-2,13,TRBV18,-,CASSLMNTGELFF,TGTGCCAGCTCACTCATGAACACCGGGGAGCTGTTTTTT
-,TRBJ2-1,16,TRBV5-1,TRBD2,CASSPRASGNYNEQFF,TGCGCCAGCAGCCCGAGGGCTAGCGGGAACTACAATGAGCAGTTCTTC
-,TRBJ2-7,14,TRBV14,-,CASSQDSATYEQYF,TGTGCCAGCAGCCAAGATAGTGCAACCTACGAGCAGTACTTC
-,TRBJ2-2,15,TRBV5-1,-,CASTIGTGRTGELFF,TGCGCCAGCACTATAGGGACGGGGAGGACCGGGGAGCTGTTTTTT
-,TRBJ1-4,15,TRBV29-1,-,CSVESGQSHNEKLFF,TGCAGCGTTGAGAGTGGACAAAGTCATAATGAAAAACTGTTTTTT
few,TRBJ1-1,13,TRBV7-9,TRBD1,CASSLGQGTEAFF,TGTGCCAGCAGCTTGGGACAGGGGACTGAAGCTTTCTTT
-,TRBJ1-2,14,TRBV6-5,-,CASRETGGDYGYTF,TGTGCCAGCAGGGAGACAGGAGGAGACTATGGCTACACCTTC
few,TRBJ2-1,14,TRBV2,-,CASSRALSYNEQFF,TGTGCCAGCAGTAGGGCGCTTTCCTACAATGAGCAGTTCTTC
-,TRBJ2-3,14,TRBV2,TRBD1,CASRNTRGPDTQYF,TGTGCCAGCAGAAACACCAGGGGGCCCGATACGCAGTATTTT
-,TRBJ2-2,17,TRBV28,-,CASSLLFGQANTGELFF,TGTGCCAGCAGTTTATTATTCGGACAAGCGAACACCGGGGAGCTGTTTTTT
-,TRBJ2-3,14,TRBV9,-,CASSVVSVTDTQYF,TGTGCCAGCAGCGTAGTCTCTGTTACAGATACGCAGTATTTT
-,TRBJ2-2,13,TRBV7-6,-,CASSLTRTGELFF,TGTGCCAGCAGCTTAACTAGGACCGGGGAGCTGTTTTTT